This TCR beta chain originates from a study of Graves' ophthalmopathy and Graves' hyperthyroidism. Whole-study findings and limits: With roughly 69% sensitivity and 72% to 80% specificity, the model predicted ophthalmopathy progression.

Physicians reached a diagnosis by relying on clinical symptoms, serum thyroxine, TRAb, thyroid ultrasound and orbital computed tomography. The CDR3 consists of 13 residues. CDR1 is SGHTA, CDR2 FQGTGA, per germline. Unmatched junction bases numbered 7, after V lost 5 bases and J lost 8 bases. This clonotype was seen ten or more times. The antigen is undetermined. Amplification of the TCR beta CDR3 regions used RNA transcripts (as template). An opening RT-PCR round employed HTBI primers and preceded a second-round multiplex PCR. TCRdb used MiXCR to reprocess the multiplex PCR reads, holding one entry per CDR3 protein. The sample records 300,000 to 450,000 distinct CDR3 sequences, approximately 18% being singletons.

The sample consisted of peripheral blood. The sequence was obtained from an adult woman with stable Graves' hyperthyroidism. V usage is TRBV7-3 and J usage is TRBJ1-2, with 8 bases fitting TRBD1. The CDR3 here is CASSLDRDDGYTF. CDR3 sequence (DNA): TGTGCCAGCAGCCTGGACAGGGACGACGGCTACACCTTC. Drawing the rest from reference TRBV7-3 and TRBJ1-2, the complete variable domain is GAGVSQTPSNKVTEKGKYVELRCDPISGHTALYWYRQSLGQGPEFLIYFQGTGAADDSGLPNDRFFAVRPEGSVSTLKIQRTERGDSAVYLCASSLDRDDGYTFGSGTRLTVV.